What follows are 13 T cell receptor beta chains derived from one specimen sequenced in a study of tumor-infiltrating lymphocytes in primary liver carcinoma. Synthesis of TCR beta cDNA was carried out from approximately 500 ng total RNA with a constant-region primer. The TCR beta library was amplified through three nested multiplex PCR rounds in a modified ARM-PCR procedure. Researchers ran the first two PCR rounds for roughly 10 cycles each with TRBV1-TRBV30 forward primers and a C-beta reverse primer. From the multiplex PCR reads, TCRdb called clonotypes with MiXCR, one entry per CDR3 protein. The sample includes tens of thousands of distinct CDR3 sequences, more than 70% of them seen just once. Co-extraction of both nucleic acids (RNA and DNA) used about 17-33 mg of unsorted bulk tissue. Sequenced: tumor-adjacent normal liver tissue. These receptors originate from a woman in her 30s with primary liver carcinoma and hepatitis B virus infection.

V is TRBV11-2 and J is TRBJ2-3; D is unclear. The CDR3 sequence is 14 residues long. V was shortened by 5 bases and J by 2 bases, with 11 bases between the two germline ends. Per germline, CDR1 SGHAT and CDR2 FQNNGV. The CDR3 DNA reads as TGTGCCAGCAGCACACAAAATCACACAGATACGCAGTATTTT. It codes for CASSTQNHTDTQYF.

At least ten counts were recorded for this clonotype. As DNA, the CDR3 is TGCAGTGCTAGTTTGGGGCCCGGGGACACTGAAGCTTTCTTT. Encoded protein: CSASLGPGDTEAFF. The genes are TRBV20-1 and TRBJ1-1, with D possibly TRBD1 on 5 matching bases. The CDR3 contains 14 residues. Germline CDR1 DFQATT, CDR2 SNEGSKA (reference sequence). V was pared by 3 bases and J by 3 bases, with 14 bases between.

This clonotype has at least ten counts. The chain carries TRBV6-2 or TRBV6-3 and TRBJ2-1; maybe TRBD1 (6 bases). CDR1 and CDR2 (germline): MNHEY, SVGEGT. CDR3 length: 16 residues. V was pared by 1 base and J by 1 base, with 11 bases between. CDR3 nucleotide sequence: TGTGCCAGCAGTTACTTAAGACAGGTTTCCTACAATGAGCAGTTCTTC. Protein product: CASSYLRQVSYNEQFF.

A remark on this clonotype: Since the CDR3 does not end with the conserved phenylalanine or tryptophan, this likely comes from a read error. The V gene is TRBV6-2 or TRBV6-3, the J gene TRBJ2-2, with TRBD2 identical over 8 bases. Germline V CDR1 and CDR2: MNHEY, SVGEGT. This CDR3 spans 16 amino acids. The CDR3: CATSYTSGRNTGELFP. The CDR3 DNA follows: TGTGCCACCAGTTATACCAGCGGGAGAAACACCGGGGAGCTGTTTCCT.

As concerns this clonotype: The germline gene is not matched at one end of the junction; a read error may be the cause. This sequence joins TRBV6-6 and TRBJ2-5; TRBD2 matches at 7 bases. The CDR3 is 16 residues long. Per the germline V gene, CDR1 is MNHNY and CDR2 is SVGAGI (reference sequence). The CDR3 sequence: CTSSSDPSRGRETQYF. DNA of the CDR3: TGTACCAGCAGTTCCGACCCCTCGCGGGGGAGAGAGACCCAGTATTTC.

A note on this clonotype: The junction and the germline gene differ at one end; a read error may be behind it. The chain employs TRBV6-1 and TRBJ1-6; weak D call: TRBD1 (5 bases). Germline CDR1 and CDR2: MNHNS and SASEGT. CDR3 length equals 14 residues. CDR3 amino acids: CAIKSGTENSPPRF. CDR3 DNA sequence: TGTGCCATCAAATCCGGGACGGAGAATTCACCCCCCCGCTTT.

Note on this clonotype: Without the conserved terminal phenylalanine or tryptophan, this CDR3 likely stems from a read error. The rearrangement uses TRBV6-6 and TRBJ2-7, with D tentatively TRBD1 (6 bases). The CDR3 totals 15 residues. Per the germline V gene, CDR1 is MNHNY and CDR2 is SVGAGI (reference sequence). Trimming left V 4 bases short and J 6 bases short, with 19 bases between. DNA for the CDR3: TGTGCCAGCAGTTCCTCGGGACAAGTCCCCGCCGAGCAGTACATC. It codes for CASSSSGQVPAEQYI.

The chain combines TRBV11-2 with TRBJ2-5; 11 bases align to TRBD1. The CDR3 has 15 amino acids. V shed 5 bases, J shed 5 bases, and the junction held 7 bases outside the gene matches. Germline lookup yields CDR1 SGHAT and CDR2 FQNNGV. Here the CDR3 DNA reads TGTGCCAGCAGCCCGGGGACAGGGGGTGGGGAGACCCAGTACTTC. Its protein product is CASSPGTGGGETQYF.

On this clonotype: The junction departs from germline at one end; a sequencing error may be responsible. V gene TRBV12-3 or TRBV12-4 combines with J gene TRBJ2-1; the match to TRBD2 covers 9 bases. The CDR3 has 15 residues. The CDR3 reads CDSSLSGTSRLEQFF. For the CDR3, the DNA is TGTGACAGCAGCCTGTCCGGGACTAGCAGACTTGAGCAGTTCTTT.

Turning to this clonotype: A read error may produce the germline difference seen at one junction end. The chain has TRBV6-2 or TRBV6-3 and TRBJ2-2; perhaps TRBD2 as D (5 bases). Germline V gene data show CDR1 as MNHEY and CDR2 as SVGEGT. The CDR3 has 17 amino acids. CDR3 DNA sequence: TGTGCCAGCAGTTGCCCCCCCGGGGAGAGAGGCACCGGGGTGCTGTTTTTT. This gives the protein CASSCPPGERGTGVLFF.

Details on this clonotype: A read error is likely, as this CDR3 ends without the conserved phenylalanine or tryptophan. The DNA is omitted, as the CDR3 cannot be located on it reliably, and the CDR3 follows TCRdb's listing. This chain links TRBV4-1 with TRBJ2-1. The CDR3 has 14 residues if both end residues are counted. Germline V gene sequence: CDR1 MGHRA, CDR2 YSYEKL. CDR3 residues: CTSSQVSPNVRLFL.

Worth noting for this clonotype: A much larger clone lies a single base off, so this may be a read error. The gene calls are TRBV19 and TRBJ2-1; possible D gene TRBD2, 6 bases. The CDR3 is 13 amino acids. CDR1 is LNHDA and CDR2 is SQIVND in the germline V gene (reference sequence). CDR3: CGTTPGSYNEQFF. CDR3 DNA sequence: TGTGGCACCACCCCCGGGAGCTACAATGAGCAGTTCTTC.

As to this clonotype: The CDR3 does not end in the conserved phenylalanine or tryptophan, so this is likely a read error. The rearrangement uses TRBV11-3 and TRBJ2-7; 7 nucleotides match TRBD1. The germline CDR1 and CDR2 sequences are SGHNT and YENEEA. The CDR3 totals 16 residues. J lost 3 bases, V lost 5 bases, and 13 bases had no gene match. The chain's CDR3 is CASSGVIGTVVYEQYL. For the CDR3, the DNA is TGTGCCAGCAGCGGGGTGATAGGGACAGTCGTCTACGAGCAGTACCTC.